The source of this T cell receptor beta chain is a study of T cell responses to AZD1222 COVID-19 vaccine. With 3 bases clipped from V and 1 base from J, the junction kept 11 bases outside the gene matches. Germline V CDR1 and CDR2: SGHDT, YYEEEE. This CDR3 is 18 amino acids long. General study results and limits: Following two doses of AZD1222, Spike-specific TCR breadth and depth rose.

Clones were read by immunoSEQ multiplex PCR, and TCRdb kept only the in-frame ones, dropping some. This table holds about 140,000 clones. Notes on this clone: Its antigen remains unknown.

Sequences were obtained from peripheral blood. The chain recombines TRBV5-6 with TRBJ1-4, with TRBD1 matching over 8 bases. This TCR was recovered from an adult in good health. CDR3 nucleotides: TGTGCCAGCAGCTCTGGACAGGGAGGGTCTTTAACTAATGAAAAACTGTTTTTT. Its protein product is CASSSGQGGSLTNEKLFF. Complete variable domain (other parts from reference TRBV5-6 and TRBJ1-4): DAGVTQSPTHLIKTRGQQVTLRCSPKSGHDTVSWYQQALGQGPQFIFQYYEEEERQRGNFPDRFSGHQFPNYSSELNVNALLLGDSALYLCASSSGQGGSLTNEKLFFGSGTQLSVL.